Each of the 23 T cell receptor beta chains below was sequenced from the same sample in a study of cytomegalovirus exposure and HLA in healthy donors. Researchers ran the PCR with 60 Vbeta and 13 Jbeta primers. The assay was immunoSEQ multiplex PCR, and TCRdb's table has in-frame clones only and misses some. The sample lists some 150,000 clones; 81% were seen once. Sequenced: PBMCs. These receptors all come from a woman aged 50 to 60 in good health and CMV-seronegative.

The J gene is TRBJ1-5, the V gene TRBV6-6; maybe TRBD1 (5 bases). Between the trimmed V and J ends, which lost 2 bases and 4 bases, there was a span of 12 bases. The CDR3 spans 15 residues. Germline V gene data show CDR1 as MNHNY and CDR2 as SVGAGI (reference sequence). In DNA, the CDR3 is TGTGCCAGCAGTTACGCGGGGCGTCGAAATCAGCCCCAGCATTTT. This codes for CASSYAGRRNQPQHF.

This clone turned up a few times. The CDR3 region is CASRRKAANNEQFF. In nucleotides, the CDR3 is TGTGCCAGCAGAAGAAAAGCGGCGAACAATGAGCAGTTCTTC. The chain is built from TRBV6-1 and TRBJ2-1; D is possibly TRBD2 (5 bases). Germline CDR1 MNHNS, CDR2 SASEGT. V lost 6 bases, J lost 5 bases, and 14 bases lay in between. CDR3 length equals 14 residues.

The V call is TRBV9, the J call TRBJ2-5; D perhaps matches TRBD2 (5 bases). CDR1 and CDR2 (germline): SGDLS, YYNGEE. This CDR3 is 15 amino acids long. The V end was cut by 0 bases, the J end by 1 base, with 10 bases between. The CDR3 loop reads CASSVVGEFQETQYF. The CDR3 coding sequence is TGTGCCAGCAGCGTAGTCGGGGAGTTCCAAGAGACCCAGTACTTC. Full variable domain (missing parts from reference TRBV9 and TRBJ2-5): DSGVTQTPKHLITATGQRVTLRCSPRSGDLSVYWYQQSLDQGLQFLIQYYNGEERAKGNILERFSAQQFPDLHSELNLSSLELGDSALYFCASSVVGEFQETQYFGPGTRLLVL.

The chain carries TRBV11-1 and TRBJ1-1; a possible D gene is TRBD1 (5 bases). The CDR3 is 13 residues long. Trimming removed 5 bases at V and 4 bases at J, with 11 bases between. CDR1 SGHAT and CDR2 FQDESV come from the germline V gene (reference sequence). The CDR3 bases are TGTGCCAGCAGCCCTGACAGAGGCACTGAAGCTTTCTTT. It is translated as CASSPDRGTEAFF.

J is TRBJ2-5 and V is TRBV9, with D tentatively TRBD2 (6 bases). Trimming took 4 bases from V and 4 from J, leaving 20 bases between them. The CDR3 length is 16 residues. Germline V gives CDR1 SGDLS, CDR2 YYNGEE. Here the CDR3 DNA reads TGTGCCAGCAGCTCAGGGCAGGGAGGTAGCGCAGAGACCCAGTACTTC. Its translation is CASSSGQGGSAETQYF.

The CDR3 DNA sequence: TGCGCCAGCAGCGGCGGACAGTACCAAGAGACCCAGTACTTC. Translation gives CASSGGQYQETQYF. The gene calls are TRBV5-1 and TRBJ2-5; weak D call: TRBD1 (6 bases). The ends were cut back, 4 bases at V and 0 bases at J, with 10 bases in the middle. The germline gives CDR1 SGHRS, CDR2 YFSETQ. The CDR3 is 14 amino acids.

V gene TRBV19 combines with J gene TRBJ1-1; the D gene is possibly TRBD1 (5 bases). The CDR3 covers 15 residues. V was shortened by 7 bases and J by 0 bases, with 15 bases between the two germline ends. Germline V gene sequence: CDR1 LNHDA, CDR2 SQIVND (reference sequence). The CDR3 DNA reads as TGTGCCAGTACCGGGGGGAATGAATTGAACACTGAAGCTTTCTTT. Its protein product is CASTGGNELNTEAFF.

The rearrangement links TRBV7-2 to TRBJ2-3; D is uncertain. Trimming shortened V by 2 bases and J by 1 base, and 10 bases separated the two germline ends. The CDR3 has 15 residues. The germline gives CDR1 SGHTA, CDR2 FQGNSA. The CDR3 DNA is TGTGCCAGCAGCTTACAAAGCGAGCGCACAGATACGCAGTATTTT. This codes for CASSLQSERTDTQYF.

The chain is built from TRBV4-2 and TRBJ2-1; maybe TRBD1 (5 bases). Per germline, CDR1 LGHNA and CDR2 YNFKEQ. This CDR3 contains 15 residues. Trimming took 2 bases from V and 8 from J, leaving 16 bases between them. The CDR3 here is CASSQMGAGLDEQFF. CDR3 sequence (DNA): TGTGCCAGCAGCCAAATGGGCGCAGGGCTGGATGAGCAGTTCTTC.

This clone was seen only a few times. The chain recombines TRBV4-1 with TRBJ2-5; 12 bases line up with TRBD2. In germline, CDR1 is MGHRA, CDR2 YSYEKL. The trim removed 0 bases at V and 1 base at J, leaving 6 bases unmatched. There are 18 residues in the CDR3. The CDR3, as DNA: TGCGCCAGCAGCCAAGAGGGTGGACTAGCGGGGACCCAAGAGACCCAGTACTTC. Its protein is CASSQEGGLAGTQETQYF.

The rearrangement uses TRBV6-1 and TRBJ2-7; TRBD1 is a possible D gene (5 bases). The CDR3 runs to 10 residues. The V gene's germline CDR1 is MNHNS and CDR2 SASEGT. Between the trimmed V and J ends, which lost 10 bases and 2 bases, there was a span of 6 bases. CDR3 sequence (DNA): TGTGCCACAGGGACCTACGAGCAGTACTTC. As protein: CATGTYEQYF.

This chain joins TRBV15 and TRBJ1-6, with TRBD1 matching 9 bases. From germline, CDR1 is LNHNV and CDR2 YYDKDF (reference sequence). The CDR3 contains 16 residues. Trimming took 3 bases from V and 10 from J; bases not matched to a gene: 10. CDR3 DNA: TGTGCCACCAGCAGTGACCTAACAGGGGGCCACTCACCCCTCCACTTT. Protein: CATSSDLTGGHSPLHF.

A remark on this clone: The limits of the CDR3 on the DNA are not certain, so only TCRdb's listed CDR3 is given. This chain connects TRBV28 to TRBJ2-2; no DNA check was done on the table's D call, TRBD2. The CDR3 totals 16 residues, both ends included. CDR1 and CDR2 (germline): MDHEN, SYDVKM. The CDR3 sequence is CASSSSGGKGTGELFF.

CDR3 in amino acids: CASSRLGQGIYEQYF. The CDR3 DNA reads TGTGCCAGCAGCCGATTGGGACAGGGGATCTACGAGCAGTACTTC. The genes are TRBV7-6 and TRBJ2-5; 10 nucleotides match TRBD1. The J call may not be correct, given that the DNA end is closer to TRBJ2-7. CDR3 length: 15 residues. Germline values: CDR1 SGHVS, CDR2 FNYEAQ.

This clone was detected a few times. CDR3 sequence (DNA): TGTGCCAGCAGTTACGGTACTAGCGGCAATGAGCAGTTCTTC. Translating it yields CASSYGTSGNEQFF. J is TRBJ2-1 and V is TRBV6-5, with 8 bases lining up with TRBD2. The V gene's germline CDR1 is MNHEY and CDR2 SVGAGI. The CDR3 has 14 amino acids. Unmatched junction bases numbered 3, after V lost 2 bases and J lost 6 bases.

The V gene is TRBV5-5, the J gene TRBJ1-1, with TRBD1 as a possible D gene (5 bases). The CDR3 totals 13 residues. Germline assignment: CDR1 SGHKS and CDR2 YYEKEE (reference sequence). V was shortened by 4 bases and J by 4 bases, with 11 bases between the two germline ends. The CDR3 reads CASSPGRVTEAFF. Written as DNA, the CDR3 is TGTGCCAGCAGCCCAGGCAGGGTCACTGAAGCTTTCTTT.

This clone occurred once. This rearrangement joins TRBV15 to TRBJ1-2; TRBD1 aligns across 7 bases. CDR3 size: 16 residues. The V gene end was trimmed by 0 bases and the J gene end by 6 bases; junction bases not matched to a gene: 10. CDR1 is LNHNV and CDR2 is YYDKDF in the germline V gene (reference sequence). CDR3 nucleotides: TGTGCCACCAGCAGAGAACTGACAGGGCCCGGCGATGGCTACACCTTC. Protein: CATSRELTGPGDGYTF.

The chain employs TRBV4-2 and TRBJ1-3; D perhaps matches TRBD1 (5 bases). CDR3 size: 16 residues. The V gene's germline CDR1 is LGHNA and CDR2 YNFKEQ. Trimming removed 1 base at V and 0 bases at J, with 10 bases between. CDR3 residues: CASSQVGEHSGNTIYF. The CDR3 bases are TGTGCCAGCAGCCAAGTAGGGGAACACTCTGGAAACACCATATATTTT.

This clone was recorded at least ten times. The chain employs TRBV7-2 and TRBJ2-7, with D unclear. In germline, CDR1 is SGHTA, CDR2 FQGNSA. Trimming stripped 0 bases from V and 3 bases from J, with 12 bases between. The CDR3 loop spans 15 amino acids. In DNA, the CDR3 is TGTGCCAGCAGCTTAGCGGGCGCCCCCCTCTACGAGCAGTACTTC. Its protein product is CASSLAGAPLYEQYF.

This clone was found once. The chain combines TRBV6-5 with TRBJ2-7; 7 bases fit TRBD1. Trimming removed 8 bases from V and 4 bases from J; junction bases left unmatched: 8. This CDR3 spans 13 amino acids. Germline V gene sequence: CDR1 MNHEY, CDR2 SVGAGI. CDR3 nucleotides: TGTGCCAGCGGGCCAGGGGGATTGTACGAGCAGTACTTC. The encoded protein is CASGPGGLYEQYF.

The chain recombines TRBV19 with TRBJ1-5, with D uncertain. V gave up 3 bases and J gave up 1 base, with 10 bases separating them. Germline V CDR1 and CDR2: LNHDA, SQIVND (reference sequence). This CDR3 contains 15 residues. The DNA for the CDR3 is TGTGCCAGTAGTATCCCCGTCGGGAGCAATCAGCCCCAGCATTTT. Translation gives CASSIPVGSNQPQHF.

The chain carries TRBV2 and TRBJ2-7, with a possible D match to TRBD1 (6 bases). This CDR3 comprises 15 residues. Trimming pared 7 bases from V and 0 bases from J, leaving 16 bases between. Per germline, CDR1 SNHLY and CDR2 FYNNEI. As DNA, the CDR3 is TGTGCCAGCACAAGAAAGATGGACAGCTCCTACGAGCAGTACTTC. As protein: CASTRKMDSSYEQYF.

This clone appeared a few times. CDR3 residues: CASSPGGYNSPLHF. CDR3 nucleotides: TGTGCCAGCAGCCCCGGGGGTTATAATTCACCCCTCCACTTT. The chain couples TRBV11-2 to TRBJ1-6; possibly TRBD1 for D (5 bases). The germline CDR1 and CDR2 sequences are SGHAT and FQNNGV. V dropped 5 bases and J dropped 4 bases, with 9 bases sitting between them. The CDR3 loop spans 14 amino acids.